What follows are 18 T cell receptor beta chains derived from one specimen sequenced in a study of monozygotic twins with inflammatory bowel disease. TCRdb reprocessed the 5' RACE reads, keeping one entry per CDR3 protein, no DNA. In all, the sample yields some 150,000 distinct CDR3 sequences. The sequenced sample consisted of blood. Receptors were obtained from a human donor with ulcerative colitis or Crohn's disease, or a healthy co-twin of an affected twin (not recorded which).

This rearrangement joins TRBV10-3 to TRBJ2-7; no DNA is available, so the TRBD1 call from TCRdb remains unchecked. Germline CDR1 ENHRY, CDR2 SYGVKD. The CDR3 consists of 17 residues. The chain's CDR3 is CAISFDRRVVSSYEQYF.

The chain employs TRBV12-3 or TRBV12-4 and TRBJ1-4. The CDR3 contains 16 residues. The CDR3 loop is CASSLQHQRLSEKLFF.

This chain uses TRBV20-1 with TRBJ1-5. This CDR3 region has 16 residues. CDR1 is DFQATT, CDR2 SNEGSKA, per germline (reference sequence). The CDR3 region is CSARGGTGPSNQPQHF.

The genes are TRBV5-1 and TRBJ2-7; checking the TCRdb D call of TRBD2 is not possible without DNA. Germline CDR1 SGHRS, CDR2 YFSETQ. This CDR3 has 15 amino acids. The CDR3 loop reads CASSRGLAGAYEQYF.

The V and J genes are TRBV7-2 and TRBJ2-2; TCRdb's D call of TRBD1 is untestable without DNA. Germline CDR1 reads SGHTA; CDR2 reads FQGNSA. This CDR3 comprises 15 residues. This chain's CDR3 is CASSGTGTATGELFF.

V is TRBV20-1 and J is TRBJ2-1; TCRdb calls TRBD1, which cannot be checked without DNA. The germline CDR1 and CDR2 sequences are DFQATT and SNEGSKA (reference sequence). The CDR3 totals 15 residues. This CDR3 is CSAPTMTGGSTEQFF.

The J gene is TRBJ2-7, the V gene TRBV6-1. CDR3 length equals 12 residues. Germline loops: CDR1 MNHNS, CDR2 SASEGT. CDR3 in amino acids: CASSELAYEQYF.

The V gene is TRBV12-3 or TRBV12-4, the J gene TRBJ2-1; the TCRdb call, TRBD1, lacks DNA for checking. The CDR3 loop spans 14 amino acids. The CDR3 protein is CAIHSRAAPNEQFF.

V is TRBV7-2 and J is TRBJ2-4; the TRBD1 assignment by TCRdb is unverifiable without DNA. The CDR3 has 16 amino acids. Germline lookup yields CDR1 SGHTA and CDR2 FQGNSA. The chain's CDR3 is CASSLVGGGAKNIQYF.

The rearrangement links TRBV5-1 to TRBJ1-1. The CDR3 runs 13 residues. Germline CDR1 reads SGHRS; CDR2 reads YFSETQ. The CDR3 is CASRVGPNTEAFF.

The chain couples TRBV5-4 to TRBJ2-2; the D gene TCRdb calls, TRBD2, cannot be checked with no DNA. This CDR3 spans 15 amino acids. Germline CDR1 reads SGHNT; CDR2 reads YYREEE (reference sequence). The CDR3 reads CASSLGGRSTGELFF.

CDR3 region: CASSLLLSSGPTGELFF. The chain is built from TRBV28 and TRBJ2-2; TCRdb's D call of TRBD2 is untestable without DNA. The CDR3 is made up of 17 amino acids. Looked up from germline, CDR1 is MDHEN and CDR2 is SYDVKM.

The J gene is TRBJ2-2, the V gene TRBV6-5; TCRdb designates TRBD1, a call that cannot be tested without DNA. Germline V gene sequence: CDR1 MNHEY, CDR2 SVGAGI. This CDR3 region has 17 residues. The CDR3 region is CASSYSRGEVSTGELFF.

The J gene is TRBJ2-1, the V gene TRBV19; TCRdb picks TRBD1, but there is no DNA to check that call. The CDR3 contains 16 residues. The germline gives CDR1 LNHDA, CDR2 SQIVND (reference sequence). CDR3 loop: CASSNGGVWTYNEQFF.

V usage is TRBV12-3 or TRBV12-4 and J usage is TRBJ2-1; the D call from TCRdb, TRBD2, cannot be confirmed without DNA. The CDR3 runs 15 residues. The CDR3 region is CASSLGHGNKGEQFF.

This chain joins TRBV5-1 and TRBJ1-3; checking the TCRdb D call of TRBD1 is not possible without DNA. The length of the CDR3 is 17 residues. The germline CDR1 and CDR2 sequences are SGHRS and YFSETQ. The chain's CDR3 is CASSLEPSGHSGNTIYF.

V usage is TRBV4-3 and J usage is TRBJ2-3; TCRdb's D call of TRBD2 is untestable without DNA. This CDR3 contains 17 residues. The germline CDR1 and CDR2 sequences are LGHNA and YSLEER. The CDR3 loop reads CASSKAPGLAGVDTQYF.

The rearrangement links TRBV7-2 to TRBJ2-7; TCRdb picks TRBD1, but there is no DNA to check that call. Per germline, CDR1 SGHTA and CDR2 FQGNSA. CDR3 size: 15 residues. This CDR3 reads CASSSGTESLNEQYF.